This T cell receptor (beta chain) appears in the sequencing data of a study of T cell responses to AZD1222 COVID-19 vaccine. This table comes from immunoSEQ multiplex PCR, and its TCRdb copy is limited to in-frame clones, with some not included. The sample includes roughly 200,000 clones, under 95% seen only once; the top ten take 1%. Whole-study findings and limits: It was only after the peak T cell response that any repertoires were sampled. Breadth and depth of Spike-specific TCRs rose after two AZD1222 doses. Spike was spanned by vaccine-associated CD4 TCRs, which were dominant at 160-218 and 743-854. Possibly, clonal diversity was underestimated; donors were largely white British and included more females.

CDR1 and CDR2 from the germline V gene are SEHNR and FQNEAQ (reference sequence). V was clipped by 2 bases and J by 6 bases, with 13 bases between them. This CDR3 spans 15 amino acids. As concerns this clone: Antigen unknown.

The material sequenced was peripheral blood, taken on day 0 of MenACWY control vaccination. The sequence came from an adult in good health. J is TRBJ2-2 and V is TRBV7-9; no clear D gene. This chain's CDR3 is CASSLTRKAAGELFF. The CDR3 region has the DNA TGTGCCAGCAGCTTAACCAGGAAGGCTGCCGGGGAGCTGTTTTTT.